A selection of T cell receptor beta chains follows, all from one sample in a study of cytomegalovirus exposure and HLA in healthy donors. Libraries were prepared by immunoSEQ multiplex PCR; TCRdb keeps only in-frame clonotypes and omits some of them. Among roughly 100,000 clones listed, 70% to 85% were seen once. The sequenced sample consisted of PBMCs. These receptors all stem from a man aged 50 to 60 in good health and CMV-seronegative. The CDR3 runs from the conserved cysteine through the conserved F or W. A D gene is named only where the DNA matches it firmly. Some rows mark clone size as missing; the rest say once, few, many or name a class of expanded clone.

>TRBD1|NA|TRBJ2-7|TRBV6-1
CASSESQGRHEQYF
TGTGCCAGCAGTGAATCACAGGGGCGGCACGAGCAGTACTTC
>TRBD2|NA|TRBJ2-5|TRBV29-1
CSVEGAGIQETQYF
TGCAGCGTTGAGGGAGCGGGGATCCAAGAGACCCAGTACTTC
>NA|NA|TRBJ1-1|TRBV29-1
CSVLAEGGGTEAFF
TGCAGCGTTCTGGCGGAGGGTGGAGGAACTGAAGCTTTCTTT
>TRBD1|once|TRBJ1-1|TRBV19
CASSTWDRGSEAFF
TGTGCCAGTAGTACCTGGGACAGGGGATCTGAAGCTTTCTTT
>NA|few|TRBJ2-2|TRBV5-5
CASSFLTEGTGELFF
TGTGCCAGCAGCTTCCTCACGGAGGGCACCGGGGAGCTGTTTTTT
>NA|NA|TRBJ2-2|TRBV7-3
CASSLNRDGELFF
TGTGCCAGCAGCTTAAATCGGGACGGGGAGCTGTTTTTT
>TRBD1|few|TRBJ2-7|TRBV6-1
CASSERGTGPYEQYF
TGTGCCAGCAGTGAAAGGGGGACAGGTCCCTACGAGCAGTACTTC
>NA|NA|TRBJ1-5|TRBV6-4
CASNPDRIPVDPNNQPQHF
TGTGCCAGCAACCCCGACAGGATCCCCGTGGATCCTAACAATCAGCCCCAGCATTTT
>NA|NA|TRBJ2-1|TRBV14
CASSLQLGGTGEQFF
TGTGCCAGCAGCCTCCAGTTAGGGGGAACGGGCGAGCAGTTCTTC
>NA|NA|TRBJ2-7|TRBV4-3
CASPRTAINYEQYF
TGCGCCAGTCCAAGGACAGCTATAAACTACGAGCAGTACTTC